Listed below are T cell receptor beta chains from one sample, sequenced in a study of blood T cell repertoires in COVID-19. Generated by immunoSEQ multiplex PCR, the TCRdb table keeps only in-frame clones and is missing some. The data show a few hundred thousand clones, with roughly 84% seen just once and less than 2% held by the top ten. Sequenced: peripheral blood. The receptors here all came from a woman aged 40 to 50 who had recovered from COVID-19. Both conserved end residues are part of each CDR3. Each record gives: D gene, V gene, J gene, clone size, CDR3 DNA, CDR3 protein. A D gene is named only where the DNA matches it firmly. Part of the rows lack a size; the others show once, few, many or a class for expanded clones.

D gene: TRBD1; V gene: TRBV10-1; J gene: TRBJ1-1; clone size: .; CDR3 DNA: TGCGCCAGCAGTCCAACAGGGGCTGTCGGGGCTTTCTTT; CDR3 protein: CASSPTGAVGAFF
D gene: TRBD2; V gene: TRBV11-2; J gene: TRBJ2-1; clone size: .; CDR3 DNA: TGTGCCAGCAGCTCATACGCGACTAGCTTCAATGAGCAGTTCTTC; CDR3 protein: CASSSYATSFNEQFF
D gene: TRBD1; V gene: TRBV5-6; J gene: TRBJ1-2; clone size: .; CDR3 DNA: TGTGCCAGCAGCCGGCAGGGGGCAGGTGCCTATGGCTACACCTTC; CDR3 protein: CASSRQGAGAYGYTF
D gene: .; V gene: TRBV4-2; J gene: TRBJ1-6; clone size: .; CDR3 DNA: TGTGCCAGCAGCCAAGATAGCAAAAGGGGATCACCCCTCCACTTT; CDR3 protein: CASSQDSKRGSPLHF
D gene: .; V gene: TRBV28; J gene: TRBJ1-2; clone size: .; CDR3 DNA: TGTGCCAGCAGTTATGGACAGATCTATGGCTACACCTTC; CDR3 protein: CASSYGQIYGYTF
D gene: .; V gene: TRBV7-6; J gene: TRBJ1-1; clone size: .; CDR3 DNA: TGTGCCAGCAGCTTAACAGGTCCGAACACTGAAGCTTTCTTT; CDR3 protein: CASSLTGPNTEAFF
D gene: .; V gene: TRBV21-1; J gene: TRBJ1-1; clone size: .; CDR3 DNA: TGTGCCAGCAGCAAAGCAAGCCGAGAAAATCTAAACACTGAAGCTTTCTTT; CDR3 protein: CASSKASRENLNTEAFF
D gene: TRBD1; V gene: TRBV7-9; J gene: TRBJ2-3; clone size: once; CDR3 DNA: TGTGCCAGCAACGACAGGGGACGCACAGATACGCAGTATTTT; CDR3 protein: CASNDRGRTDTQYF
D gene: TRBD1; V gene: TRBV5-4; J gene: TRBJ2-1; clone size: .; CDR3 DNA: TGTGCCAGCAAAAGGACAGGGGATGGCTACAATGAGCAGTTCTTC; CDR3 protein: CASKRTGDGYNEQFF
D gene: .; V gene: TRBV30; J gene: TRBJ2-3; clone size: .; CDR3 DNA: TGTGCCTGGAGCCTGGGGGGTTCGGATACGCAGTATTTT; CDR3 protein: CAWSLGGSDTQYF
D gene: .; V gene: TRBV5-1; J gene: TRBJ1-3; clone size: few; CDR3 DNA: TGCGCCAGCAGCTTGGGCGGGATTGGAAACACCATATATTTT; CDR3 protein: CASSLGGIGNTIYF
D gene: .; V gene: TRBV10-3; J gene: TRBJ2-5; clone size: .; CDR3 DNA: TGTGCCATCAGTGAGTCGGACAGTCGACAGAGAGAGACCCAGTACTTC; CDR3 protein: CAISESDSRQRETQYF
D gene: .; V gene: TRBV28; J gene: TRBJ2-1; clone size: .; CDR3 DNA: TGTGCCAGCAGTTTCCCGGGTTATGAGCAGTTCTTC; CDR3 protein: CASSFPGYEQFF
D gene: TRBD1; V gene: TRBV30; J gene: TRBJ1-6; clone size: .; CDR3 DNA: TGTGCCTGGAGTAAGGGGACAGTTTCACCCCTCCACTTT; CDR3 protein: CAWSKGTVSPLHF
D gene: .; V gene: TRBV24-1; J gene: TRBJ2-1; clone size: .; CDR3 DNA: TGTGCCACCAGTGATTTCTCCCCTAGCCGCAATGAGCAGTTCTTC; CDR3 protein: CATSDFSPSRNEQFF
D gene: .; V gene: TRBV6-5; J gene: TRBJ1-6; clone size: .; CDR3 DNA: TGTGCCAGCAAACGGGATATAAATTCACCCCTCCACTTT; CDR3 protein: CASKRDINSPLHF
D gene: TRBD1; V gene: TRBV5-1; J gene: TRBJ1-4; clone size: .; CDR3 DNA: TGCGCCAGCAGCGACAGGGTAGACGAAAAACTGTTTTTT; CDR3 protein: CASSDRVDEKLFF
D gene: TRBD1; V gene: TRBV11-2; J gene: TRBJ2-7; clone size: .; CDR3 DNA: TGTGCCAGCAGCCGCCGGGACAGGGCGGACGAGCAGTACTTC; CDR3 protein: CASSRRDRADEQYF
D gene: .; V gene: TRBV19; J gene: TRBJ1-5; clone size: few; CDR3 DNA: TGTGCCAGTAGTATCGGGCGGGGTTCCAGCAATCAGCCCCAGCATTTT; CDR3 protein: CASSIGRGSSNQPQHF
D gene: .; V gene: TRBV29-1; J gene: TRBJ1-1; clone size: .; CDR3 DNA: TGCAGCGTTGACAACAGCCGTGAAGCTTTCTTT; CDR3 protein: CSVDNSREAFF
D gene: .; V gene: TRBV14; J gene: TRBJ2-7; clone size: few; CDR3 DNA: TGTGCCAGCAGCCAACCGGGACACATCTACGAGCAGTACTTC; CDR3 protein: CASSQPGHIYEQYF
D gene: .; V gene: TRBV4-2; J gene: TRBJ2-4; clone size: .; CDR3 DNA: TGTGCCAGCAGCCAAGCGGGTCTCGGAGACATTCAGTACTTC; CDR3 protein: CASSQAGLGDIQYF
D gene: TRBD2; V gene: TRBV5-1; J gene: TRBJ2-3; clone size: .; CDR3 DNA: TGCGCCAGCAGCTCCCGGACTAGCGGGCCAGATACGCAGTATTTT; CDR3 protein: CASSSRTSGPDTQYF
D gene: TRBD1; V gene: TRBV2; J gene: TRBJ1-5; clone size: .; CDR3 DNA: TGTGCCAGCAGTGAGTATGACAGGGCCCTGCATTTT; CDR3 protein: CASSEYDRALHF
D gene: TRBD1; V gene: TRBV18; J gene: TRBJ2-1; clone size: .; CDR3 DNA: TGTGCCAGCTCACCAGGGACAGAGCCTACTGGGCAGTTCTTC; CDR3 protein: CASSPGTEPTGQFF
D gene: .; V gene: TRBV30; J gene: TRBJ1-3; clone size: .; CDR3 DNA: TGTGCCTGGAGTGTCGTATTTGGAAACACCATATATTTT; CDR3 protein: CAWSVVFGNTIYF
D gene: TRBD2; V gene: TRBV5-1; J gene: TRBJ2-5; clone size: .; CDR3 DNA: TGCGCCAGCAGCTTGCTTAGCGGGGAAGAGACCCAGTACTTC; CDR3 protein: CASSLLSGEETQYF
D gene: TRBD1; V gene: TRBV18; J gene: TRBJ1-2; clone size: .; CDR3 DNA: TGTGCCAGCTCACCGGGACAGACCCCCTCAGGTCATGGCTACACCTTC; CDR3 protein: CASSPGQTPSGHGYTF
D gene: .; V gene: TRBV19; J gene: TRBJ2-2; clone size: .; CDR3 DNA: TGTGCCAGTAGTCGTATTAACACCGGGGAGCTGTTTTTT; CDR3 protein: CASSRINTGELFF
D gene: TRBD1; V gene: TRBV27; J gene: TRBJ2-7; clone size: .; CDR3 DNA: TGTGCCAGCAGTGTTACAGGGGGCTGGTACGAGCAGTACTTC; CDR3 protein: CASSVTGGWYEQYF
D gene: .; V gene: TRBV5-1; J gene: TRBJ2-1; clone size: .; CDR3 DNA: TGCGCCAGCAGCTCGCGGGGACCGCTAACCTCCTACAATGAGCAGTTCTTC; CDR3 protein: CASSSRGPLTSYNEQFF
D gene: .; V gene: TRBV4-1; J gene: TRBJ1-2; clone size: .; CDR3 DNA: TGCGCCAGCAGCCAACCCACTCAGGGACTCTCAGGCTATGGCTACACCTTC; CDR3 protein: CASSQPTQGLSGYGYTF
D gene: .; V gene: TRBV7-9; J gene: TRBJ2-1; clone size: .; CDR3 DNA: TGTGCCAGCATCCCCTCGAGGGGGTTTCGAGGGAATGAGCAGTTCTTC; CDR3 protein: CASIPSRGFRGNEQFF
D gene: .; V gene: TRBV5-1; J gene: TRBJ2-2; clone size: .; CDR3 DNA: TGCGCCAGCAGCTTGTCGTTGACAGGGAACACCGGGGAGCTGTTTTTT; CDR3 protein: CASSLSLTGNTGELFF
D gene: .; V gene: TRBV28; J gene: TRBJ1-2; clone size: .; CDR3 DNA: TGTGCCAGCAGTTTGCGGAGGTTGGGCTATGGCTACACCTTC; CDR3 protein: CASSLRRLGYGYTF
D gene: .; V gene: TRBV28; J gene: TRBJ2-6; clone size: .; CDR3 DNA: TGTGCCAGCAGTTCTGGTGGCACTGGGGCCAACGTCCTGACTTTC; CDR3 protein: CASSSGGTGANVLTF
D gene: TRBD2; V gene: TRBV10-2; J gene: TRBJ2-7; clone size: .; CDR3 DNA: TGCGCCAGCAGGCTAGCGGGGGGGACCTACGAGCAGTACTTC; CDR3 protein: CASRLAGGTYEQYF
D gene: .; V gene: TRBV28; J gene: TRBJ2-5; clone size: .; CDR3 DNA: TGTGCCAGCAGTTTGGGGGCACAAGAGACCCAGTACTTC; CDR3 protein: CASSLGAQETQYF
D gene: TRBD1; V gene: TRBV2; J gene: TRBJ1-2; clone size: once; CDR3 DNA: TGTGCCAGGTTTTCAGGGACAGGGGCCTCCTATGGCTACACCTTC; CDR3 protein: CARFSGTGASYGYTF
D gene: TRBD1; V gene: TRBV13; J gene: TRBJ1-5; clone size: once; CDR3 DNA: TGTGCCAGCAGCTTAGGCAGGGGGCTTGGCAATCAGCCCCAGCATTTT; CDR3 protein: CASSLGRGLGNQPQHF
D gene: TRBD2; V gene: TRBV10-3; J gene: TRBJ2-1; clone size: .; CDR3 DNA: TGTGCCATCAGTAGCCCGGGGGAGGGGATATCTATGGAGCAGTTCTTC; CDR3 protein: CAISSPGEGISMEQFF
D gene: .; V gene: TRBV4-2; J gene: TRBJ1-1; clone size: .; CDR3 DNA: TGTGCCAGCAGCCACGCCGGGACATTAAGTGAAGCTTTCTTT; CDR3 protein: CASSHAGTLSEAFF
D gene: .; V gene: TRBV10-3; J gene: TRBJ1-6; clone size: many; CDR3 DNA: TGTGCCATCAGTGACCAACAGGGCCAGTCACCCCTCCACTTT; CDR3 protein: CAISDQQGQSPLHF
D gene: .; V gene: TRBV7-9; J gene: TRBJ1-6; clone size: .; CDR3 DNA: TGTGCCAGCAGCCGGGGGTTGAGTTCACCCCTCCACTTT; CDR3 protein: CASSRGLSSPLHF
D gene: TRBD1; V gene: TRBV30; J gene: TRBJ1-3; clone size: .; CDR3 DNA: TGTGCCCATACAGGGGCTCTTGGAAACACCATATATTTT; CDR3 protein: CAHTGALGNTIYF
D gene: TRBD1; V gene: TRBV7-6; J gene: TRBJ2-2; clone size: .; CDR3 DNA: TGTGCCAGCAGCTTCACACTTACGGGACAGGGGTACACCGGGGAGCTGTTTTTT; CDR3 protein: CASSFTLTGQGYTGELFF
D gene: .; V gene: TRBV7-3; J gene: TRBJ1-6; clone size: .; CDR3 DNA: TGTGCCAGCAGCTTAAAAGGGGTGGGCTCACCCCTCCACTTT; CDR3 protein: CASSLKGVGSPLHF
D gene: .; V gene: TRBV2; J gene: TRBJ2-1; clone size: .; CDR3 DNA: TGTGCCAGCAGTGTAATCCATACAGATGAGCAGTTCTTC; CDR3 protein: CASSVIHTDEQFF
D gene: .; V gene: TRBV25-1; J gene: TRBJ1-5; clone size: .; CDR3 DNA: TGTGCCAGCAGTGGAACCCTATCCAGGGATTTTCTTCAGCCCCAGCATTTT; CDR3 protein: CASSGTLSRDFLQPQHF
D gene: TRBD1; V gene: TRBV15; J gene: TRBJ2-5; clone size: .; CDR3 DNA: TGTGCCACCAGCAGAGACAGGGGGCAGGAGACCCAGTACTTC; CDR3 protein: CATSRDRGQETQYF
D gene: .; V gene: TRBV7-9; J gene: TRBJ2-2; clone size: .; CDR3 DNA: TGTGCCAGCGGCTTAGGGCAGATAGAGCTGTTTTTT; CDR3 protein: CASGLGQIELFF
D gene: .; V gene: TRBV3-1/TRBV3-2; J gene: TRBJ2-3; clone size: .; CDR3 DNA: TGTGCCAGCAGCCAAATAGGGACATTGGAAACAGATACGCAGTATTTT; CDR3 protein: CASSQIGTLETDTQYF
D gene: .; V gene: TRBV30; J gene: TRBJ1-6; clone size: few; CDR3 DNA: TGTGCCTGGAGTACTGGCGGCGGTTCAGCACCCCTCCACTTT; CDR3 protein: CAWSTGGGSAPLHF
D gene: .; V gene: TRBV5-1; J gene: TRBJ1-6; clone size: .; CDR3 DNA: TGCGCCAGCAGCTTGGGTGGGGGGATAAGTTCACCCCTCCACTTT; CDR3 protein: CASSLGGGISSPLHF